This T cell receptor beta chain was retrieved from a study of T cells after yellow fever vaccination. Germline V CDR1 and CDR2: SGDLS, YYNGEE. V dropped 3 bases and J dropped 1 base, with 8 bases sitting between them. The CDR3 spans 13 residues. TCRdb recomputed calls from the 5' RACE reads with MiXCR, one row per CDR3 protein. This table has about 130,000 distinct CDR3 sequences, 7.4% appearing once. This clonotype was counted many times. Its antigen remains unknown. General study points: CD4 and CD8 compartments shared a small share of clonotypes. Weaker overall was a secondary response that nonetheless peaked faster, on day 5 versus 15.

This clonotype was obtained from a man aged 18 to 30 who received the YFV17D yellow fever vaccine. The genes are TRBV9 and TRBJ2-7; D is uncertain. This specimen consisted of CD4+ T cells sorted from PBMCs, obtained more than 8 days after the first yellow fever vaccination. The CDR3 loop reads CASSGPRSYEQYF. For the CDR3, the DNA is TGTGCCAGCAGCGGACCTCGATCCTACGAGCAGTACTTC.